This T cell receptor beta chain was observed in a study of shared clonotypes between healthy human individuals. Study-wide results and limits: The study found roughly 5% of naive CD4 clonotypes shared across four donors.

About this clone: The antigen remains unidentified.

Only in-frame clones appear in the TCRdb table, and some are missing; sequencing was by immunoSEQ multiplex PCR. The sample carries roughly 1,100,000 clones, about 75% recorded once. Germline V gene data show CDR1 as SQVTM and CDR2 as ANQGSEA. The trim removed 5 bases at V and 1 base at J, leaving 1 base unmatched. The CDR3 contains 12 residues. The receptor was derived from a man aged 18 to 35 in good health. V usage is TRBV29-1 and J usage is TRBJ2-5; TRBD1 aligns across 7 bases. Sequenced sample: memory CD4+ T cells sorted from blood. Stated subset: CD45RA-negative fraction. The CDR3 region has the DNA TGCAGCGTTACAGGGGTCCAAGAGACCCAGTACTTC. This encodes CSVTGVQETQYF.